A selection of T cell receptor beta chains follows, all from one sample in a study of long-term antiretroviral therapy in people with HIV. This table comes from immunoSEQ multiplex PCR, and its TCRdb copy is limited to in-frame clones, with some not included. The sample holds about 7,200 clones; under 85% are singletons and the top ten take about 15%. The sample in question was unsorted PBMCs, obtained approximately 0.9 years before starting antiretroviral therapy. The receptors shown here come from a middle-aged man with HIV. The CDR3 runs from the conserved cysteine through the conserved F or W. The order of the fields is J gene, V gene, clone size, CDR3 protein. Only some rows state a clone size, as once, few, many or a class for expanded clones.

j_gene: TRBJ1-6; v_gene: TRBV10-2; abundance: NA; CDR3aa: CASLGQGASYNSPLHF
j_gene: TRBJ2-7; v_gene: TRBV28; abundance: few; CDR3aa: CASSLGAGEQYF
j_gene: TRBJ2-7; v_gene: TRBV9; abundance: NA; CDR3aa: CASSVEGQPDEQYF
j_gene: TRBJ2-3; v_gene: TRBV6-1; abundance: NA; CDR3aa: CASSAQSGADTQYF
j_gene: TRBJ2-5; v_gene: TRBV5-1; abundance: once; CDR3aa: CASSLGDSFQETQYF
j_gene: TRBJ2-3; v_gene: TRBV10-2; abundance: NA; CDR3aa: CASSESFGQTSTDTQYF
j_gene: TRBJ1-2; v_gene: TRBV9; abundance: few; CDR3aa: CASSVGDKGQLYGYTF
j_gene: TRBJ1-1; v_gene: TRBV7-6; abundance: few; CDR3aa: CASSSRTGSPTEAFF
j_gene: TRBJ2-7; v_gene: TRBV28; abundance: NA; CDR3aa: CASSLQGAYEQYF
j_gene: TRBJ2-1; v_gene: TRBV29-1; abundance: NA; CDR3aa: CSVEDRDRSYNEQFF
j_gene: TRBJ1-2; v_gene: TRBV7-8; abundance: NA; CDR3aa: CASSLATEYGYTF
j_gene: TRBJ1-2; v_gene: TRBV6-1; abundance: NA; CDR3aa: CASSEMDSYGYTF
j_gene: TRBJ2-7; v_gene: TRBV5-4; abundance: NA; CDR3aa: CASSTDRGYEQYF
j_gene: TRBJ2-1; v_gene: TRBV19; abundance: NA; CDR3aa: CASSILGGGNNEQFF
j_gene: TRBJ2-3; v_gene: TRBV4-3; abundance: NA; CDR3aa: CASSQDGETDTQYF
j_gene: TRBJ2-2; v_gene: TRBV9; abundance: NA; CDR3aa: CASSLRSGGAWTGELFF
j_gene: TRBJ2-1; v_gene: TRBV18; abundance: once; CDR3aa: CASSPDSTDEQFF
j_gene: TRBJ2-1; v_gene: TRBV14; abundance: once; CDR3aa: CASSPSGGAVFF
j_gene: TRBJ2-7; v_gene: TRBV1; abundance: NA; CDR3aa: CTSRKWDCSYEQYF
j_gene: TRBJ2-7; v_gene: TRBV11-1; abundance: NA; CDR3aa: CASSLAAGSEQYF
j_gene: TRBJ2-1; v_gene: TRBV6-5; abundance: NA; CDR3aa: CASSYRQAYNEQFF
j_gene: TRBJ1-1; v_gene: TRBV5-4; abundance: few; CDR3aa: CASSSQGTEAFF
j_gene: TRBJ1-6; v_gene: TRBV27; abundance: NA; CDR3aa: CASSLRQGSYNSPLHF
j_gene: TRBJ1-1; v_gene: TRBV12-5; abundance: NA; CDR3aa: CASGHGTANTEAFF
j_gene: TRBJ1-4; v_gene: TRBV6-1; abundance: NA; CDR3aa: CASTTGTGGASLFF
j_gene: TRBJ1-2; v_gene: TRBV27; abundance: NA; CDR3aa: CASSLSQNYGYTF
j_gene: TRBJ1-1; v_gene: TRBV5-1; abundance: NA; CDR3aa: CASSPGYSGDTEAFF
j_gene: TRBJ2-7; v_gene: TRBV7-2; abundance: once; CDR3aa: CASSLVAVSYEQYF
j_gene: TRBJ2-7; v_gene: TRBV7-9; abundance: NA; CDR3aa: CASSLFPSYEQYF
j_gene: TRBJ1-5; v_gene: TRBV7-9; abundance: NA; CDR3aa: CASSGPNEGLVQPQHF
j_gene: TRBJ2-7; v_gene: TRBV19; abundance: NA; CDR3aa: CASSGTGTYEQYF
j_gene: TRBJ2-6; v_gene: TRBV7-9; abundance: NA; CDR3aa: CASSGGSGANVLTF
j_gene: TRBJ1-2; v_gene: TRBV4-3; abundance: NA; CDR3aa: CASSQDRAGYGYTF
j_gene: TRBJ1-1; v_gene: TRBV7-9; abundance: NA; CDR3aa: CASSPLVPEAFF
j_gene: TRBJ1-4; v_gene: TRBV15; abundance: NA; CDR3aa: CATSPGATTTNEKLFF
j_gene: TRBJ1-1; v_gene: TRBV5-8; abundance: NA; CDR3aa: CASSPRDRGGTEAFF
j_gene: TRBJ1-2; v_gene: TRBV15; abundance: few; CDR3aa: CATSRDLASNYGYTF
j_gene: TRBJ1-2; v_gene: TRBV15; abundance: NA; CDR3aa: CATSSSGTDFGYTF
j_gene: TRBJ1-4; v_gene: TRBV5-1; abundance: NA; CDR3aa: CASSLNWGTNEKLFF
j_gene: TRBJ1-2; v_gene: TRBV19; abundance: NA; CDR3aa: CASSIDLTGGTSGYTF
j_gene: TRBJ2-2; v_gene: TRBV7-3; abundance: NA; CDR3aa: CASSPYGTTNTGELFF
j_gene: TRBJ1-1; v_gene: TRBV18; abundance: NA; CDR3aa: CASSPLLLTEAFF
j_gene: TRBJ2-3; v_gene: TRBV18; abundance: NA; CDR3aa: CASSVRGTDTQYF
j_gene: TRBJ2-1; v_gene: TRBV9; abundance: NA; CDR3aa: CASSAAGQTYNEQFF
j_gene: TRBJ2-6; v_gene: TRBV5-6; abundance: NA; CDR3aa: CASRPTGSGANVLTF
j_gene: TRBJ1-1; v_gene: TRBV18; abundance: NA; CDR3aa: CASSRGASEAFF
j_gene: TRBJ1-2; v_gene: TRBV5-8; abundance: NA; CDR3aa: CASSLSGVNYGYTF
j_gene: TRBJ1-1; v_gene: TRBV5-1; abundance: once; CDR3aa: CASSLGGGSAFF
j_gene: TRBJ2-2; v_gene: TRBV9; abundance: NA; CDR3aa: CASSSQNTGELFF
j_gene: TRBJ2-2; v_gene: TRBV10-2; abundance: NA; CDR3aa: CASSPLALTTGELFF
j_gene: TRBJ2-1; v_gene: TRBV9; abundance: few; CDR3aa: CASSAFGGVDEQFF
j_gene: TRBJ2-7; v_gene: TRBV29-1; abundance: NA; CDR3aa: CSVAGPGQGGGEQYF
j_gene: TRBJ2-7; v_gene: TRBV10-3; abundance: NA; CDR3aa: CAISEGGQYF
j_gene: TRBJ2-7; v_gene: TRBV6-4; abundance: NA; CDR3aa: CASRYWTKLYEQYF
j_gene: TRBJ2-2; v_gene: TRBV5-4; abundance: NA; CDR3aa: CASSLPQGPTGELFF